The clone carrying this TCR beta chain was seen more than once but under ten times. Its antigen is not identified. The sample comes from a study of identical twins. Study-wide results and limits: Twin pairs' shared out-of-frame alpha sequences were enriched in low generation probability. Analyses based on zero insertions could be partly confounded by invariant MAIT and iNKT cells. High-abundance cord blood beta clonotypes had fewer insertions; memory repertoires showed none.

The junction had 10 bases not matched to a gene; V was cut back by 7 bases and J by 4 bases. The CDR3 is made up of 15 amino acids. A universal primer site was incorporated via template switching, and the cDNA contained unique molecular identifiers. TCRdb recomputed calls from the 5' RACE reads with MiXCR, one row per CDR3 protein. This table has about 250,000 distinct CDR3 sequences, about 14% appearing once. The V gene is TRBV12-3 or TRBV12-4, the J gene TRBJ2-5; 9 bases align to TRBD1. Sequenced sample: memory (CD45RO+) T cells sorted from blood. The sequence derives from a woman younger than 30 in good health. The CDR3 spells CASTLSGTGSETQYF. In DNA form, the CDR3 reads TGTGCCAGCACGCTATCCGGGACAGGGTCAGAGACCCAGTACTTC.